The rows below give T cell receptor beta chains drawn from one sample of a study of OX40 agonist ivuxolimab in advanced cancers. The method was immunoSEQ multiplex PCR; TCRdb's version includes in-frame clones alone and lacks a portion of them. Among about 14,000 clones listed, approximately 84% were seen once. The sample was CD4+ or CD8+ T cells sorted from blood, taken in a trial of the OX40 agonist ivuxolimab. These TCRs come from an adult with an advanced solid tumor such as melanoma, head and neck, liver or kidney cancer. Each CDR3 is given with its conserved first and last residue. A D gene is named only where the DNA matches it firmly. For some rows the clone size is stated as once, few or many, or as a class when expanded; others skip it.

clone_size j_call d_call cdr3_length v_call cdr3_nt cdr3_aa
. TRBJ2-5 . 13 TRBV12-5 TGTGCTAGTGGTTTGGCTAGCACTGGGACCCAGTACTTC CASGLASTGTQYF
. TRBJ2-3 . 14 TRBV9 TGTGCCAGCAGTGCGGGACTTGCACGAGATACGCAGTATTTT CASSAGLARDTQYF
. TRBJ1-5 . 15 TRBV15 TGTGCCACCAGCCCCAGCGGGCAGGCCAATCAGCCCCAGCATTTT CATSPSGQANQPQHF
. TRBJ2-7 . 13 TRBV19 TGTGCCAGTAGTCTTGCGGGAACTTACGAGCAGTACTTC CASSLAGTYEQYF
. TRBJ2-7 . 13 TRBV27 TGTGCCACCGGGCCGGGGGAATCCTACGAGCAGTACTTC CATGPGESYEQYF
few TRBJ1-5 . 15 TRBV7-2 TGTGCCAGCAGCTTAACATCAGGGGCGGGTCAGCCCCAGCATTTT CASSLTSGAGQPQHF
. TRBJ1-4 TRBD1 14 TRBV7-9 TGTGCCAGCACAACCGGGACAGGGTTTGAAAAACTGTTTTTT CASTTGTGFEKLFF
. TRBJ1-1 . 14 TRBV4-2 TGTGCCAGCAGCCAAGAACACTCGAACACTGAAGCTTTCTTT CASSQEHSNTEAFF
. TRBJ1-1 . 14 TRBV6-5 TGTGCCAGCAGTGCCAGTAACATGAACACTGAAGCTTTCTTT CASSASNMNTEAFF
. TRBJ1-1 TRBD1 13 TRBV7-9 TGTGCCAGCAATATACAGGGGGCTCCTGAAGCTTTCTTT CASNIQGAPEAFF
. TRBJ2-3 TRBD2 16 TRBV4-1 TGCGCCAGCAGCCAAGCGCCTAGCGGGATGGGAGATACGCAGTATTTT CASSQAPSGMGDTQYF
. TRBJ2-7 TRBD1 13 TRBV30 TGTGCCTGGAGTGGGGACAGGGGCGACGAGCAGTACTTC CAWSGDRGDEQYF
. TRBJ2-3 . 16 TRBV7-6 TGTGCCAGCAGCCCTCTGAGAGGTGCTAGCACAGATACGCAGTATTTT CASSPLRGASTDTQYF
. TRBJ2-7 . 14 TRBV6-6 TGTGCCAGCAGTTACTCGACAGACTCCTACGAGCAGTACTTC CASSYSTDSYEQYF
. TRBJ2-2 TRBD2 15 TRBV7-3 TGTGCCAGCAGCCCCGGACTAGGGTACACCGGGGAGCTGTTTTTT CASSPGLGYTGELFF
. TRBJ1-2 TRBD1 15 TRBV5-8 TGTGCCAGCAGCTTCACCGGGACAGGGGGCGGTGGCTACACCTTC CASSFTGTGGGGYTF
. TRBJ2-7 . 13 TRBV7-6 TGTGCCAGCAGCTTGGGAGACACCTACGAGCAGTACTTC CASSLGDTYEQYF
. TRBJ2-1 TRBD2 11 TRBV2 TGTGCCAGCCGTAGCGGGAATGAGCAGTTCTTC CASRSGNEQFF
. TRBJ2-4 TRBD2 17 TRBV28 TGTGCCAGCAGCCCAGGACTAGCGGACCTAGCCAAAAACATTCAGTACTTC CASSPGLADLAKNIQYF
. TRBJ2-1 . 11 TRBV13 TGTGCCAGCAGCTCCGCCAATGAGCAGTTCTTC CASSSANEQFF
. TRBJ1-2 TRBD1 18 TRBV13 TGTGCCAGCAGCCTAGGACATGGAACCGGGACAGGGATTGGAGGCTACACCTTC CASSLGHGTGTGIGGYTF
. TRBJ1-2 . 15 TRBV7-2 TGTGCCAGCAGCCGAGAGGCAGGTAGAAACTATGGCTACACCTTC CASSREAGRNYGYTF
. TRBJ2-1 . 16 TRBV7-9 TGTGCCAGCAGCTTAGTGACGGCAGGGTGGTACAATGAGCAGTTCTTC CASSLVTAGWYNEQFF
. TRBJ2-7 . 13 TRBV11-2 TGTGCCAGCAGCTTAGACCACAGGGACGAGCAGTACTTC CASSLDHRDEQYF
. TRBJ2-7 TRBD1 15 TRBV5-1 TGCGCCAGCAGCGAAGAAAGGACAGGTTCCTACGAGCAGTACTTC CASSEERTGSYEQYF
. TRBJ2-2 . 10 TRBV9 TGTGCCAGCAGCGGGAGGGAGCTGTTTTTT CASSGRELFF
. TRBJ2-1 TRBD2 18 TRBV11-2 TGTGCCAGCAGCTTCGGGACTAGCGGGAGGCTGACGGCCAATGAGCAGTTCTTC CASSFGTSGRLTANEQFF
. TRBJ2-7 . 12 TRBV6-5 TGTGCCAGCAGTTCCAGGGTGGACGAGCAGTACTTC CASSSRVDEQYF
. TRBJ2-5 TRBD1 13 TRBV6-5 TGTGCCAGCACCCGGACAGGACAAGAGACCCAGTACTTC CASTRTGQETQYF
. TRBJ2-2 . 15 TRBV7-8 TGTGCCAGCAGCTTAGGGGGGCTTTACACCGGGGAGCTGTTTTTT CASSLGGLYTGELFF
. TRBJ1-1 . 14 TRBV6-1 TGTGCCAGCAGTGAAGGGCCTGAAAACACTGAAGCTTTCTTT CASSEGPENTEAFF
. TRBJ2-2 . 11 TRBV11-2 TGTGCCAGCCGGGACACCGGGGAGCTGTTTTTT CASRDTGELFF
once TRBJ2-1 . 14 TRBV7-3 TGTGCCAGCACCTTGGGTGGACGAAACAATGAGCAGTTCTTC CASTLGGRNNEQFF
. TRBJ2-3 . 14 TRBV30 TGTGCCTGGAGTGTACTAACCGGAGGTGATACGCAGTATTTT CAWSVLTGGDTQYF
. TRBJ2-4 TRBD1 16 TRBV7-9 TGTGCCAGCAGCCCTCCGGACAGGGGAGCCAAAAACATTCAGTACTTC CASSPPDRGAKNIQYF
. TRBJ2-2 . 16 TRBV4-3 TGCGCCAGCAGCCAACTCAGTGCAGGGGACACCGGGGAGCTGTTTTTT CASSQLSAGDTGELFF
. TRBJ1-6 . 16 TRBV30 TGTGCCTGGAGTGTAGGGGGATATGGGTTGGATTCACCCCTCCACTTT CAWSVGGYGLDSPLHF
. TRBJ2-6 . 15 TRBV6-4 TGTGCCAGCAGTTCGACAGACTCTGGGGCCAACGTCCTGACTTTC CASSSTDSGANVLTF
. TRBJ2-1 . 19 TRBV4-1 TGCGCCAGCAGCCAAGAATACTGGTTCGGAGCCGTCCCGTACAATGAGCAGTTCTTC CASSQEYWFGAVPYNEQFF
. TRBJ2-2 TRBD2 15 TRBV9 TGTGCCAGCAGCGTAGCTAGCGGGGACACCGGGGAGCTGTTTTTT CASSVASGDTGELFF
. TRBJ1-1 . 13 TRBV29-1 TGCAGCGTTGATGCGAAGGAGAACACTGAAGCTTTCTTT CSVDAKENTEAFF
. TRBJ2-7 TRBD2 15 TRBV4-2 TGTGCCAGCAGCCAAGATCTAGCGGGTTCCTACGAGCAGTACTTC CASSQDLAGSYEQYF
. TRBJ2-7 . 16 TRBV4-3 TGCGCCAGCAGCCAAGATATAGGAGAGGGAACCTACGAGCAGTACTTC CASSQDIGEGTYEQYF
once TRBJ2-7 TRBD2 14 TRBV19 TGTGCCAGTAGTGAGGGGACTAGCGTCTACGAGCAGTACTTC CASSEGTSVYEQYF
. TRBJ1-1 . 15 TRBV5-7 TGTGCCAGCAGCCATAGGGCAGGCATGAACACTGAAGCTTTCTTT CASSHRAGMNTEAFF
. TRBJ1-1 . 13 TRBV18 TGTGCCAGCTCCCCTAATGGGGGGGCTGAAGCTTTCTTT CASSPNGGAEAFF
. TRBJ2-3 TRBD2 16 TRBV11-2 TGTGCCAGCAGCTTATATACGGGAGGGGTCACAGATACGCAGTATTTT CASSLYTGGVTDTQYF
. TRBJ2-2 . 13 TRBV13 TGTGCCAGCAGCTTAGGTGACACCGGGGAGCTGTTTTTT CASSLGDTGELFF
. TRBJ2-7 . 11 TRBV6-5 TGTGCCAGCAAACTTGGTTACGAGCAGTACTTC CASKLGYEQYF
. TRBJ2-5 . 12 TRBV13 TGTGCCAGCAGCACCCGGCGAGAGACCCAGTACTTC CASSTRRETQYF
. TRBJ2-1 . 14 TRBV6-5 TGTGCCAGCAGTTACTTGACCTCCTACAATGAGCAGTTCTTC CASSYLTSYNEQFF
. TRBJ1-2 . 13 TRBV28 TGTGCCAGCAGTTTTGACAGATCCTATGGCTACACCTTC CASSFDRSYGYTF
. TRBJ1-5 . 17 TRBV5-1 TGCGCCAGCAGCCCGGGACATTTAGGCTATAGCAATCAGCCCCAGCATTTT CASSPGHLGYSNQPQHF
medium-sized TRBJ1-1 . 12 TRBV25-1 TGTGCCAGCACCAACTCCGGGTTCGAAGCTTTCTTT CASTNSGFEAFF